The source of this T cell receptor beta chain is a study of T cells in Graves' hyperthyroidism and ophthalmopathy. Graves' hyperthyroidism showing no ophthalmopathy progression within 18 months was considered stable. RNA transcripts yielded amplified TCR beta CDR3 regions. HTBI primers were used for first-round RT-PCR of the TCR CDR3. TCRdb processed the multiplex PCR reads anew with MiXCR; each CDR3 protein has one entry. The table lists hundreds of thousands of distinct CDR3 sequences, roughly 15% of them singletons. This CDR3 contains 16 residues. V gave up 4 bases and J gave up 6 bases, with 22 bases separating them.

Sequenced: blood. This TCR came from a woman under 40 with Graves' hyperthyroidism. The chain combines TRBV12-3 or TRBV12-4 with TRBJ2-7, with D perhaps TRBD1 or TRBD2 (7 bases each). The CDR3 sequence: CASSSDRLASGGEQYF. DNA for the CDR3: TGTGCCAGCAGTTCGGACAGGTTGGCCTCGGGGGGCGAGCAGTACTTC.